The present T cell receptor beta chain was sequenced within a study of early T cells in non-severe SARS-CoV-2 infection. For the study at large: Chains were not paired, and sequencing was done on bulk RNA from unsorted whole blood.

Notes on the study in general: Matching with VDJdb favored anti-spike CD8 responses (missing private and CD4 specificities).

The CDR3 has 12 residues. The germline CDR1 and CDR2 sequences are SGHVS and FQNEAQ. Trimming shortened V by 8 bases and J by 4 bases, and 11 bases separated the two germline ends. This clonotype was counted at least ten times. Its cognate antigen is unknown. Individual cDNA molecules carried attached unique molecular identifiers. Using its own MiXCR run on the 5' RACE reads, TCRdb lists one record per CDR3 protein. The repertoire holds about 63,000 distinct CDR3 sequences, with roughly 13% as singletons. This rearrangement joins TRBV7-8 to TRBJ2-5; D remains ambiguous. Material: whole blood. The receptor comes from an adult who was a healthcare worker with PCR-confirmed SARS-CoV-2 infection or an uninfected control (not recorded which). CDR3 sequence reads: CASAEDRETQYF. The CDR3 DNA sequence: TGTGCCAGCGCCGAGGACCGAGAGACCCAGTACTTC.